Listed below are T cell receptor beta chains from one sample, sequenced in a study of T cell repertoires in cytomegalovirus infection. TCRdb recomputed calls from the reads with MiXCR, one row per CDR3 protein. This repertoire shows 100,000 to 150,000 distinct CDR3 sequences, approximately 9.2% found once; its top ten account for roughly 9.1%. Sequenced sample: PBMCs. The receptors originated from a human donor in good health (CMV status not recorded). Some clones in this sample may be carry-over from other donors' samples. Each CDR3 is given with its conserved first and last residue. Each record gives: clone size, D gene, V gene, CDR3 length, J gene, CDR3 DNA, CDR3 protein. D genes are given only for firm matches. Clone size is shown for a subset of rows, as once, few, many or a class of expanded clone.

>many|TRBD1|TRBV7-9|15|TRBJ1-1
TGTGCCAGCAGCCCCGACAGGGGGGGGTACACTGAAGCTTTCTTT
CASSPDRGGYTEAFF
>many|.|TRBV3-1|15|TRBJ1-5
TGTGCCAGCAGCCAAGACCGAGGGAGAAATCAGCCCCAGCATTTT
CASSQDRGRNQPQHF
>.|TRBD2|TRBV5-1|18|TRBJ2-2
TGCGCCAGCAGCTCTACTACCAGCGGGGGGGCCAACACCGGGGAGCTGTTTTTT
CASSSTTSGGANTGELFF
>many|.|TRBV12-3/TRBV12-4|14|TRBJ1-1
TGTGCCAGCAGTTTAGGGGGCTGGGGCACTGAAGCTTTCTTT
CASSLGGWGTEAFF
>.|.|TRBV18|13|TRBJ1-1
TGTGCCAGCTCAACGACGGCGAACACTGAAGCTTTCTTT
CASSTTANTEAFF
>.|TRBD1|TRBV2|14|TRBJ1-5
TGTGCCAGCAGTGCGGACAGGGGCAAACAGCCCCAGCATTTT
CASSADRGKQPQHF
>many|.|TRBV3-1|14|TRBJ2-7
TGTGCCAGCAGCCAAGAGGCCCTTTCCTACGAGCAGTACTTC
CASSQEALSYEQYF
>many|.|TRBV28|15|TRBJ1-1
TGTGCCAGCAGATTATCGTTATTCATGAACACTGAAGCTTTCTTT
CASRLSLFMNTEAFF
>many|.|TRBV28|13|TRBJ2-7
TGTGCCAGCAGTTTAAGGTGGGGGAGCGAGCAGTACTTC
CASSLRWGSEQYF
>many|TRBD2|TRBV11-2|14|TRBJ2-5
TGTGCCAGCGGTCTAGCGGGGGGACAAGAGACCCAGTACTTC
CASGLAGGQETQYF
>many|TRBD1|TRBV9|14|TRBJ1-1
TGTGCCAGCAGCGCTGAACAGGGGTGGACTGAAGCTTTCTTT
CASSAEQGWTEAFF
>many|.|TRBV20-1|14|TRBJ1-2
TGCAGTGCAATTTCGGACGGCACACGCTATGGCTACACCTTC
CSAISDGTRYGYTF
>many|TRBD1|TRBV7-9|14|TRBJ1-1
TGTGCCAGCAGCTTAGGCGACAGGGGCACTGAAGCTTTCTTT
CASSLGDRGTEAFF
>many|.|TRBV28|14|TRBJ2-7
TGTGCCAGCAGTCAAATCGGGTCCCTTTACGAGCAGTACTTC
CASSQIGSLYEQYF
>.|.|TRBV29-1|14|TRBJ1-1
TGCAGCGCTTTCCCGGGCCGGAAAGACACTGAAGCTTTCTTT
CSAFPGRKDTEAFF
>many|TRBD1|TRBV28|15|TRBJ2-1
TGTGCCAGCAGTTTAACAGGGGGTCGGTTAAATGAGCAGTTCTTC
CASSLTGGRLNEQFF
>many|.|TRBV7-2|15|TRBJ2-7
TGTGCCAGCAGCCGGAAAACTGGGGAGTTCAACGAGCAGTACTTC
CASSRKTGEFNEQYF
>.|.|TRBV28|16|TRBJ2-2
TGTGCCAGCACCCCTGTTCTGGGGGCGAACACCGGGGAGCTGTTTTTT
CASTPVLGANTGELFF
>.|.|TRBV20-1|16|TRBJ1-4
TGCAGTGCTAGTATACCCCTGGCAGGGGAGCGCGAAAAACTGTTTTTT
CSASIPLAGEREKLFF
>many|.|TRBV7-2|14|TRBJ1-2
TGTGCCAGCAGCTTAGTGCTGGCTAACTATGGCTACACCTTC
CASSLVLANYGYTF
>.|.|TRBV29-1|11|TRBJ1-1
TGCAGCGTTGAAGGGTGGGGTGAAGCTTTCTTT
CSVEGWGEAFF
>many|.|TRBV12-3/TRBV12-4|14|TRBJ1-2
TGTGCCAGCAGCGACAGAGTAATGATCCATGGCTACACCTTC
CASSDRVMIHGYTF
>few|TRBD2|TRBV20-1|15|TRBJ2-7
TGCAGTGCCACCAGACTAGCGGGGGGTTCCTACGAGCAGTACTTC
CSATRLAGGSYEQYF
>many|TRBD1|TRBV28|15|TRBJ2-7
TGTGCCAGCAGTTTCCCCGGGACAGGGGGTCACGAGCAGTACTTC
CASSFPGTGGHEQYF
>many|TRBD1|TRBV4-1|14|TRBJ1-2
TGCGCCAGCAGCCGGACAGGGACCAACTATGGCTACACCTTC
CASSRTGTNYGYTF
>many|TRBD2|TRBV7-8|16|TRBJ2-1
TGTGCCAGCAGCCTTATGGCGGGGGGGCCGAACAATGAGCAGTTCTTC
CASSLMAGGPNNEQFF
>.|.|TRBV12-3/TRBV12-4|14|TRBJ2-5
TGTGCCAGCAGCCCGGACACCCCACGGGAGACCCAGTACTTC
CASSPDTPRETQYF
>many|TRBD1|TRBV7-9|13|TRBJ1-1
TGTGCCAGCAGCCAGGACAGGGCCACTGAAGCTTTCTTT
CASSQDRATEAFF
>.|TRBD2|TRBV20-1|15|TRBJ2-1
TGCAGTGCTGACGGGGTAGCGGGGTCCTACAATGAGCAGTTCTTC
CSADGVAGSYNEQFF